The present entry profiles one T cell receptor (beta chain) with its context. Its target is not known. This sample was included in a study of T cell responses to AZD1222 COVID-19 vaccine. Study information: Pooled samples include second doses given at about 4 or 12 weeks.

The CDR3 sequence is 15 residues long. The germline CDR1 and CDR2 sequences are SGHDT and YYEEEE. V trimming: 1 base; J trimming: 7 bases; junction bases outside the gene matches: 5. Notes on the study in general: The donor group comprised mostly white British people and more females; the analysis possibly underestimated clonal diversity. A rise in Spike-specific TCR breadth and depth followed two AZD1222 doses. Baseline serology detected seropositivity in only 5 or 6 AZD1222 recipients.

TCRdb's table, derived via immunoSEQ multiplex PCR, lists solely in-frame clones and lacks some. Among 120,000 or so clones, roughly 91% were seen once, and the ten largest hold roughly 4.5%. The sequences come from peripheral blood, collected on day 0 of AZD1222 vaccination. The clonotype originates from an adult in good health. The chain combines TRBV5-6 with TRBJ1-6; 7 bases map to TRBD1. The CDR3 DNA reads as TGTGCCAGCAGCTTGACAGGGGCGAGCAATTCACCCCTCCACTTT. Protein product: CASSLTGASNSPLHF.